This is a list of T cell receptor beta chains from one sample in a study of identical twins. Each CDR3 protein is one row after TCRdb ran MiXCR on the 5' RACE reads. This sample has around 370,000 distinct CDR3 sequences, with approximately 10% found just once. Sequenced: naive T cells sorted from blood. The receptor set was obtained from a woman between 45 and 60 years old in good health. The CDR3 runs from the conserved cysteine through the conserved F or W. Each record gives: J gene, clone size, V gene, D gene, CDR3 protein, CDR3 DNA. A D gene is named only where the DNA matches it firmly. Not all rows give a size; the values are once, few, many and, for expanded clones, a class.

>TRBJ1-5|.|TRBV24-1|.
CATSELDSNQPQHF
TGTGCCACCAGTGAACTAGACAGCAATCAGCCCCAGCATTTT
>TRBJ2-3|.|TRBV10-3|TRBD2
CAISEYGRAEDTQYF
TGTGCCATCAGTGAGTACGGGAGGGCCGAAGATACGCAGTATTTT
>TRBJ2-7|many|TRBV12-3/TRBV12-4|.
CASSPGLLFSYEQYF
TGTGCCAGCAGTCCGGGTCTATTATTCTCCTACGAGCAGTACTTC
>TRBJ1-1|few|TRBV3-1|.
CASSPGQGSTKGAFF
TGTGCCAGCAGCCCGGGGCAGGGATCCACCAAAGGAGCTTTCTTT
>TRBJ2-1|few|TRBV14|.
CASSPSVGVNEQFF
TGTGCCAGCAGCCCTAGCGTAGGAGTCAATGAGCAGTTCTTC
>TRBJ2-2|many|TRBV5-1|TRBD2
CASSTPGLANTGELFF
TGCGCCAGCAGCACGCCGGGACTAGCCAACACCGGGGAGCTGTTTTTT
>TRBJ2-7|.|TRBV5-1|TRBD2
CASSLAGRLLAHDEQYF
TGCGCCAGCAGCTTGGCCGGCCGTCTACTAGCGCACGACGAGCAGTACTTC
>TRBJ2-7|.|TRBV7-8|.
CASSFWAGLNEQYF
TGTGCCAGCAGCTTCTGGGCAGGGTTAAACGAGCAGTACTTC
>TRBJ2-1|many|TRBV11-2|.
CASSSTGYNEQFF
TGTGCCAGCAGCTCGACGGGGTACAATGAGCAGTTCTTC
>TRBJ2-4|.|TRBV6-2/TRBV6-3|TRBD2
CASSFRGGRLAKNVQYF
TGTGCCAGCAGTTTTCGTGGCGGGAGACTAGCCAAAAACGTTCAGTACTTC
>TRBJ1-3|many|TRBV12-3/TRBV12-4|TRBD1
CASSRGQLGNTIYF
TGTGCCAGCAGCCGGGGACAGCTGGGAAACACCATATATTTT
>TRBJ2-5|.|TRBV12-3/TRBV12-4|TRBD1
CASSPGDRGLGETQYF
TGTGCCAGCAGCCCAGGGGACAGGGGGCTAGGGGAGACCCAGTACTTC
>TRBJ2-1|many|TRBV28|.
CASISTRNEQFF
TGTGCCAGCATCTCGACTAGGAATGAGCAGTTCTTC
>TRBJ1-1|many|TRBV5-6|TRBD1
CASTQGRDRGHTEAFF
TGTGCCAGCACCCAAGGTCGGGACAGGGGGCACACTGAAGCTTTCTTT
>TRBJ2-6|few|TRBV6-5|.
CASSDLSGANVLTF
TGTGCCAGCAGTGATCTCTCTGGGGCCAACGTCCTGACTTTC
>TRBJ1-4|many|TRBV20-1|.
CSASALNEKLFF
TGCAGTGCTAGTGCTCTGAATGAAAAACTGTTTTTT
>TRBJ1-1|.|TRBV20-1|.
CSARRGDLNTEAFF
TGCAGTGCTAGAAGAGGAGATTTGAACACTGAAGCTTTCTTT
>TRBJ2-5|few|TRBV20-1|.
CSAPPVTVALQETQYF
TGCAGTGCTCCCCCTGTGACTGTAGCCCTCCAAGAGACCCAGTACTTC
>TRBJ2-2|few|TRBV6-4|.
CASSDAYPNTGELFF
TGTGCCAGCAGTGACGCCTACCCGAACACCGGGGAGCTGTTTTTT
>TRBJ2-3|many|TRBV20-1|TRBD1
CSAPGQGKDTQYF
TGCAGTGCTCCGGGACAGGGGAAAGATACGCAGTATTTT
>TRBJ1-1|.|TRBV27|.
CASSLLHTEAFF
TGTGCCAGCAGCCTTTTGCACACTGAAGCTTTCTTT
>TRBJ2-1|.|TRBV7-9|TRBD2
CASSLTTSGAQFF
TGTGCCAGCAGCTTGACCACTAGCGGGGCGCAGTTCTTC
>TRBJ2-7|.|TRBV18|TRBD1
CASSPRQGYEQYF
TGTGCCAGCTCACCTCGACAGGGCTACGAGCAGTACTTC
>TRBJ2-7|few|TRBV5-6|TRBD1
CASSDRGQIYEQYF
TGTGCCAGCAGCGATAGGGGACAGATCTACGAGCAGTACTTC
>TRBJ2-3|few|TRBV12-3/TRBV12-4|TRBD1
CASSLGTGYTQYF
TGTGCCAGCAGTTTAGGGACAGGATATACGCAGTATTTT
>TRBJ1-2|many|TRBV29-1|.
CSVEPWGRDGYTF
TGCAGCGTTGAGCCCTGGGGAAGAGATGGCTACACCTTC
>TRBJ2-3|many|TRBV6-1|TRBD2
CASRSARERWTDTQYF
TGTGCCAGCAGGTCGGCGCGGGAGAGGTGGACAGATACGCAGTATTTT
>TRBJ2-5|few|TRBV4-1|.
CASSPLEGSRWYQETQYF
TGCGCCAGCAGCCCCCTGGAGGGCAGCCGCTGGTACCAAGAGACCCAGTACTTC
>TRBJ2-6|.|TRBV21-1|.
CASSRTSFSGANVLTF
TGTGCCAGCAGCCGGACTAGCTTTTCCGGGGCCAACGTCCTGACTTTC
>TRBJ2-5|.|TRBV25-1|.
CASSDAQGLQETQYF
TGTGCCAGCAGTGATGCACAGGGATTACAAGAGACCCAGTACTTC
>TRBJ2-1|.|TRBV29-1|TRBD1
CSVKGAANEQFF
TGCAGCGTTAAGGGGGCGGCAAATGAGCAGTTCTTC
>TRBJ2-5|many|TRBV5-1|TRBD2
CASSLLTVAGVGETQYF
TGCGCCAGCAGCTTGCTTACTGTAGCGGGAGTTGGAGAGACCCAGTACTTC
>TRBJ2-3|many|TRBV20-1|TRBD2
CSALQGTSGSGFGTQYF
TGCAGTGCACTTCAGGGGACTAGCGGGAGTGGTTTCGGTACGCAGTATTTT
>TRBJ2-3|many|TRBV9|TRBD1
CASSVWDRGKDTQYF
TGTGCCAGCAGCGTATGGGACAGGGGGAAAGATACGCAGTATTTT
>TRBJ2-7|.|TRBV5-1|TRBD2
CASSPSSGGVYEQYF
TGCGCCAGCAGCCCGTCTAGCGGGGGGGTCTACGAGCAGTACTTC
>TRBJ2-3|many|TRBV3-1|.
CASSRRGAGITDTQYF
TGTGCCAGCAGCCGTCGTGGAGCGGGTATCACAGATACGCAGTATTTT
>TRBJ2-5|many|TRBV3-1|TRBD2
CASSPARMLAGVGETQYF
TGTGCCAGCAGCCCCGCTAGGATGTTAGCGGGAGTTGGAGAGACCCAGTACTTC
>TRBJ2-2|.|TRBV3-1|.
CASSQDVNTGELFF
TGTGCCAGCAGCCAAGATGTAAACACCGGGGAGCTGTTTTTT
>TRBJ1-2|many|TRBV29-1|.
CSVVGGHHGYTF
TGCAGCGTTGTGGGGGGACATCATGGCTACACCTTC
>TRBJ2-1|few|TRBV6-6|.
CASSYSYEQFF
TGTGCCAGCAGTTACTCTTATGAGCAGTTCTTC
>TRBJ2-2|many|TRBV5-1|.
CASSPPGTGELFF
TGTGCCAGCAGCCCCCCCGGTACCGGGGAGCTGTTTTTT